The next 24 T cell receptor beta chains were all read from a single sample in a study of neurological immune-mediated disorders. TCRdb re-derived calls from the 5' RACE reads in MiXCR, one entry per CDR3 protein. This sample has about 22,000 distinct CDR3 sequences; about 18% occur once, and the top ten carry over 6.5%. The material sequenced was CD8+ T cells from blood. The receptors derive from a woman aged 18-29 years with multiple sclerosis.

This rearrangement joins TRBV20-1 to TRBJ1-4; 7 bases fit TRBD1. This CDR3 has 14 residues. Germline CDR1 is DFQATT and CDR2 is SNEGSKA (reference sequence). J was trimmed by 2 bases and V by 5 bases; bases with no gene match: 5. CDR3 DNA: TGCAGTGCTGCCCCAGGGGGTACTAATGAAAAACTGTTTTTT. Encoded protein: CSAAPGGTNEKLFF.

The CDR3 loop reads CASSRWGEEYTEAFF. In nucleotides, the CDR3 is TGCGCCAGCAGCCGCTGGGGGGAGGAGTACACTGAAGCTTTCTTT. The rearrangement links TRBV5-1 to TRBJ1-1, with D tentatively TRBD1 (5 bases). CDR1 and CDR2 (germline): SGHRS, YFSETQ. The V and J ends lost 4 bases and 3 bases respectively, with 16 bases between them. The CDR3 has 15 amino acids. Full variable domain (outside the CDR3, taken from reference TRBV5-1 and TRBJ1-1): KAGVTQTPRYLIKTRGQQVTLSCSPISGHRSVSWYQQTPGQGLQFLFEYFSETQRNKGNFPGRFSGRQFSNSRSEMNVSTLELGDSALYLCASSRWGEEYTEAFFGQGTRLTVV.

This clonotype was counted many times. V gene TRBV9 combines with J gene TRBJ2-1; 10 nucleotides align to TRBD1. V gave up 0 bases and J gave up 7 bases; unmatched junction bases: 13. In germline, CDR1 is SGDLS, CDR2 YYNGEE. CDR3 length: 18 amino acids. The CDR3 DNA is TGTGCCAGCAGCGTAGCCCCTCTTCCGGGACAGGGGTCGAATGAGCAGTTCTTC. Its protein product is CASSVAPLPGQGSNEQFF.

Written as DNA, the CDR3 is TGTGCCAGCTCACCGCGGCGGGGGCGGGAGACCCAGTACTTC. This gives the protein CASSPRRGRETQYF. The V call is TRBV18, the J call TRBJ2-5; the D gene is possibly TRBD2 (7 bases). From germline, CDR1 is KGHSH and CDR2 LQKENI. V gave up 3 bases and J gave up 5 bases, with 13 bases separating them. CDR3 size: 14 residues.

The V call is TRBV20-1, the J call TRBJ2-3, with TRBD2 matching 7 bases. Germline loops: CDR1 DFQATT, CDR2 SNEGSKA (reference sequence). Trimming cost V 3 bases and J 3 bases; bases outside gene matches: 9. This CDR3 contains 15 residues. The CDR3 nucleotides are TGCAGTGCTAGGGAGTCGGGGAGGGCGACAGATACGCAGTATTTT. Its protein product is CSARESGRATDTQYF.

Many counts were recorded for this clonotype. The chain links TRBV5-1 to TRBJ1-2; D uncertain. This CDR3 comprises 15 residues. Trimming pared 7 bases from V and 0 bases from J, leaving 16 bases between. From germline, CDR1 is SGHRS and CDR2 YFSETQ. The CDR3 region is CASRHRTETNYGYTF. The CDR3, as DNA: TGCGCCAGCCGTCATCGGACCGAGACTAACTATGGCTACACCTTC. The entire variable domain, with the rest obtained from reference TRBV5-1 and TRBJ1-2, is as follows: KAGVTQTPRYLIKTRGQQVTLSCSPISGHRSVSWYQQTPGQGLQFLFEYFSETQRNKGNFPGRFSGRQFSNSRSEMNVSTLELGDSALYLCASRHRTETNYGYTFGSGTRLTVV.

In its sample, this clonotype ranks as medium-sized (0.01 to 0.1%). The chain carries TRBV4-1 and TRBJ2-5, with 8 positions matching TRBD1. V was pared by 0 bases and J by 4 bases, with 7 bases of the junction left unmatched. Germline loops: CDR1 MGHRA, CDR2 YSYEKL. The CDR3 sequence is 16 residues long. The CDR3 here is CASSQEVGQASETQYF. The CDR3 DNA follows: TGCGCCAGCAGCCAAGAGGTGGGACAGGCGTCAGAGACCCAGTACTTC.

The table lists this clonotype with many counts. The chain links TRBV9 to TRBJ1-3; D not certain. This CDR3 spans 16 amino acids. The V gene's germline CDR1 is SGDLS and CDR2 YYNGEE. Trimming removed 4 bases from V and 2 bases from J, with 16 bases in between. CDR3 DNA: TGTGCCAGCAGCCCGAGCCCCAAACTAACTGGAAACACCATATATTTT. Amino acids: CASSPSPKLTGNTIYF.

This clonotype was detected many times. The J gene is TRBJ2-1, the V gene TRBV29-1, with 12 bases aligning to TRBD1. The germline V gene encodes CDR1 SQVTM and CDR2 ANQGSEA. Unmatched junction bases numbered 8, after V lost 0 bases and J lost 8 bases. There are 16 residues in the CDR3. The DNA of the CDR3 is TGCAGCGTTGAAGATTCAGGGACAGGGGGCTGGTATGAGCAGTTCTTC. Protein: CSVEDSGTGGWYEQFF.

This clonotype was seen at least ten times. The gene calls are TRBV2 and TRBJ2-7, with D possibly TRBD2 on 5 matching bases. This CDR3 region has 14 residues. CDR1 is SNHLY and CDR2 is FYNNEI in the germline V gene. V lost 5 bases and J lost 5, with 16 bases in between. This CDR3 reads CASSFSGELNEQYF. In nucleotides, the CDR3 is TGTGCCAGCAGTTTCTCCGGGGAGCTCAACGAGCAGTACTTC. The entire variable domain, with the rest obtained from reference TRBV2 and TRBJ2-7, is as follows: EPEVTQTPSHQVTQMGQEVILRCVPISNHLYFYWYRQILGQKVEFLVSFYNNEISEKSEIFDDQFSVERPDGSNFTLKIRSTKLEDSAMYFCASSFSGELNEQYFGPGTRLTVT.

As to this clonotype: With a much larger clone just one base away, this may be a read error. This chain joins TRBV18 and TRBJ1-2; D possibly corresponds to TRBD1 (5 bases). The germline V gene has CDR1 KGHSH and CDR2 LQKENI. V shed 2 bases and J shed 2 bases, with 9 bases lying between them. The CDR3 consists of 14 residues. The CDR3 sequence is CASSPNRPNYGYTF. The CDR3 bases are TGTGCCAGCTCACCAAACAGGCCCAACTATGGCTACACCTTC.

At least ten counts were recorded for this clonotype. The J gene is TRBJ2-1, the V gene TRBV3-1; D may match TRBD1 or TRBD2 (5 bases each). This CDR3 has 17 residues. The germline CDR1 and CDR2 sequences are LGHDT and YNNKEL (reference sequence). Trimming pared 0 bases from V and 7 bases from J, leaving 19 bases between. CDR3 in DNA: TGTGCCAGCAGCCAAGATCGGGGCAGGGAGAGTTGGAATGAGCAGTTCTTC. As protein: CASSQDRGRESWNEQFF.

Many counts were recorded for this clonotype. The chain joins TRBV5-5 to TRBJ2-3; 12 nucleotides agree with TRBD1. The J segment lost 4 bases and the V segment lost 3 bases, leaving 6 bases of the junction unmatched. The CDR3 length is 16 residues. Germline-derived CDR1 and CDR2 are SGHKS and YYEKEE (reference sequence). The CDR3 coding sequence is TGTGCCAGCAGCTGGGGGGACAGGGGGCGCGCAGATACGCAGTATTTT. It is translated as CASSWGDRGRADTQYF.

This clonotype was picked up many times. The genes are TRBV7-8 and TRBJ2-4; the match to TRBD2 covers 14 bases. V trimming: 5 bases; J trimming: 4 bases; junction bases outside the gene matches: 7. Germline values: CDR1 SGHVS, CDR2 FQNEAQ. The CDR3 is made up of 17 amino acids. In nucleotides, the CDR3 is TGTGCCAGCAGCCACGGACTAGCGGGGGGCCGGAAAAACATTCAGTACTTC. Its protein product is CASSHGLAGGRKNIQYF.

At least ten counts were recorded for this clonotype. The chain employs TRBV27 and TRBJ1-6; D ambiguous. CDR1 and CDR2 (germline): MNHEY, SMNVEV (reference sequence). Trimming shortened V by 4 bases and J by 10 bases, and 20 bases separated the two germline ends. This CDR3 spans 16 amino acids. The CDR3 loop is CASSSSAGASWSPLHF. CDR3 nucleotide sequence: TGTGCCAGCAGTTCCAGTGCTGGCGCATCTTGGTCACCCCTCCACTTT.

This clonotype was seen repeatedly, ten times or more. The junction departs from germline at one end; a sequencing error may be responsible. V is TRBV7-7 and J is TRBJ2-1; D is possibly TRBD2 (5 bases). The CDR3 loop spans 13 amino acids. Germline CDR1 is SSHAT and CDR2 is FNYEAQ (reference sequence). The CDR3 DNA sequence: TGTGCTAGCAGCTTAGTAGGGAGTAATGAGCAGTTCTTC. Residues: CASSLVGSNEQFF.

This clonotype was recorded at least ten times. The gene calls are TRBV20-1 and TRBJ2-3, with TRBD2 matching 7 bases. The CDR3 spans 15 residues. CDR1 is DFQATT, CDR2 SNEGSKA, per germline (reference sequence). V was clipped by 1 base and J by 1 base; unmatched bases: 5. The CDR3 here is CSARVLALRTDTQYF. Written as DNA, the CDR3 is TGCAGTGCTAGAGTACTAGCGTTACGCACAGATACGCAGTATTTT.

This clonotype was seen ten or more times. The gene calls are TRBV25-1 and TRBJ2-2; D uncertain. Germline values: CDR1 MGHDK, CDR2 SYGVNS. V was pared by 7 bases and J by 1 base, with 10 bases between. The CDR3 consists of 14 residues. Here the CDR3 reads CASIDRENTGELFF. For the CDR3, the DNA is TGTGCCAGCATTGATAGGGAGAACACCGGGGAGCTGTTTTTT.

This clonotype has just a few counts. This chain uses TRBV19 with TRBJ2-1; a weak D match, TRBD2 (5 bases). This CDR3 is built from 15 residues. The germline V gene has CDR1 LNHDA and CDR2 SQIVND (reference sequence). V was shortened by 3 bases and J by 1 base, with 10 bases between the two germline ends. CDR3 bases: TGTGCCAGTAGTATGAGAGCGGATTCCTACAATGAGCAGTTCTTC. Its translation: CASSMRADSYNEQFF.

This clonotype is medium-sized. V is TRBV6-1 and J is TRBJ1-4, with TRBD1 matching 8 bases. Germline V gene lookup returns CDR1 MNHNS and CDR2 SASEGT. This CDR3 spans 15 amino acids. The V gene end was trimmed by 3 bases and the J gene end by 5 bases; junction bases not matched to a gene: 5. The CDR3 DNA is TGTGCCAGCAGTGAGGGACAGGTCATAAATGAAAAACTGTTTTTT. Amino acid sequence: CASSEGQVINEKLFF.

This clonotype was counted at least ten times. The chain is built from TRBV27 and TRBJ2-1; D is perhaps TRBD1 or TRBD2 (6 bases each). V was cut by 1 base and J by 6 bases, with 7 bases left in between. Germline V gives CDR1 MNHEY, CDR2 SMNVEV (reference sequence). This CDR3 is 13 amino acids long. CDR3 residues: CASSLWGANEQFF. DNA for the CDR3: TGTGCCAGCAGTTTATGGGGGGCCAATGAGCAGTTCTTC.

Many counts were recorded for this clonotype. CDR3 nucleotide sequence: TGCGCCAGCAGCTTGGGACAGGGGTCGAACACTGAAGCTTTCTTT. The encoded protein is CASSLGQGSNTEAFF. The V gene is TRBV5-1, the J gene TRBJ1-1; 8 nucleotides agree with TRBD1. The CDR3 totals 15 residues. Trimming removed 0 bases from V and 1 base from J; junction bases left unmatched: 2. Germline CDR1 and CDR2: SGHRS and YFSETQ.

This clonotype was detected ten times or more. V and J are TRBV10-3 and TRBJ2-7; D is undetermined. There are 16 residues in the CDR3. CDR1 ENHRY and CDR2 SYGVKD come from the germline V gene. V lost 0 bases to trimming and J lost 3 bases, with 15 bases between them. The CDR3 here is CAISESQGGGVYEQYF. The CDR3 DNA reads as TGTGCCATCAGTGAGTCCCAAGGTGGCGGAGTCTACGAGCAGTACTTC.

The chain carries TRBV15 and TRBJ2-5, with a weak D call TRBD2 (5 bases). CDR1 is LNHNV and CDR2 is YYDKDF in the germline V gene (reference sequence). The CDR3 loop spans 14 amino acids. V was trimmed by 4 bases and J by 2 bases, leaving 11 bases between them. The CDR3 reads CATSIGLKQETQYF. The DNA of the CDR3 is TGTGCCACCAGCATAGGACTGAAACAAGAGACCCAGTACTTC.